Included here is one T cell receptor (beta chain) sequence, with context. No antigen is known for it. This sample stems from a study of T cells after yellow fever vaccination. Study-wide background: Fractions with few cells were prepared using SMART-Seq v4 Ultra Low Input.

In making TCR cDNA, 5'RACE template switching added a universal primer site and UMIs to it. TCRdb re-called the 5' RACE reads with MiXCR, one entry per CDR3 protein. The sample shows some 600,000 distinct CDR3 sequences, about a sixth of them seen only once. Study observations and caveats: In post-booster samples, most primary-vaccination clones reappeared (just under 97% CD4, 75% to 90% CD8).

The sequence derives from a young man who received the YFV17D yellow fever vaccine. Sequenced here: PBMCs, sampled 5 to 6 days after the first yellow fever vaccination.

CDR3 residues: CASSYDSGPYGYTF. In DNA, the CDR3 is TGTGCCAGCAGTTACGACTCCGGGCCCTATGGCTACACCTTC. The chain couples TRBV6-2 or TRBV6-3 to TRBJ1-2; D remains ambiguous. CDR1 and CDR2 from the germline V gene are MNHEY and SVGEGT. The CDR3 totals 14 residues. The ends were cut back, 2 bases at V and 4 bases at J, with 11 bases in the middle.